This T cell receptor (beta chain) stems from a study of cytomegalovirus exposure and HLA in healthy donors. Overall study findings and caveats: Testing in vitro showed a few CMV-associated chains specific for CMV antigens.

As regards this clone: Its specificity is unknown.

Using immunoSEQ multiplex PCR, the repertoire was profiled, and TCRdb retains in-frame clones only, with some absent. The sample contains fewer than 90,000 clones, roughly 95% of which appear only once. The study drew the donors from its 120-subject validation cohort, separate from the roughly 710-subject first cohort. This TCR came from a woman between 18 and 29 years old in good health and CMV-seropositive. The sequenced material came from PBMCs.

The CDR3 region is CASSFPGTQREAFF. In nucleotides, the CDR3 is TGTGCCAGCAGCTTCCCCGGGACTCAGAGGGAAGCTTTCTTT. The chain links TRBV5-6 to TRBJ1-1, with a tentative D call TRBD1 (5 bases). V was shortened by 2 bases and J by 8 bases, with 16 bases between the two germline ends. The CDR3 extends over 14 amino acids. Germline lookup yields CDR1 SGHDT and CDR2 YYEEEE. Full variable domain (rest looked up from reference TRBV5-6 and TRBJ1-1): DAGVTQSPTHLIKTRGQQVTLRCSPKSGHDTVSWYQQALGQGPQFIFQYYEEEERQRGNFPDRFSGHQFPNYSSELNVNALLLGDSALYLCASSFPGTQREAFFGQGTRLTVV.